This TCR beta chain came from a study of cytomegalovirus exposure and HLA in healthy donors. Study background: The roughly 130 validation repertoires used the same platform as the 550 to 800 first-cohort repertoires (as reported by a later analysis).

Study-level points and caveats: According to a subsequent analysis, TCR clusters identified in the first cohort showed a tendency to co-occur across the roughly 120 validation repertoires. Associated with cytomegalovirus, according to the listing, were around 160 TCR beta chains. Most TCR sequences were rare, but some public TCRs occurred in many donors.

Assay: immunoSEQ multiplex PCR; the TCRdb copy retains only in-frame clones and omits some. This table holds about 350,000 clones, about nine tenths found once. Germline-derived CDR1 and CDR2 are LNHDA and SQIVND (reference sequence). The CDR3 totals 13 residues. V was pared by 7 bases and J by 0 bases, with 7 bases between. Notes on this clone: Its specificity is unknown.

The sequence came from a woman aged 25 to 39 in good health and CMV-seropositive. Material: PBMCs. This chain uses TRBV19 with TRBJ1-5, with D unresolved. The CDR3 loop is CASTGYSNQPQHF. The CDR3 nucleotides read TGTGCCAGTACGGGTTATAGCAATCAGCCCCAGCATTTT.